This TCR beta chain derives from a study of T cell responses to AZD1222 COVID-19 vaccine. Measured with immunoSEQ multiplex PCR; TCRdb has only the in-frame clones, and not every one. Here the sample spans around 120,000 clones, less than 90% being singletons. Concerning this clone itself: Its antigen is still unknown.

V gave up 1 base and J gave up 2 bases; unmatched junction bases: 4. Germline V lookup: CDR1 MNHEY, CDR2 SMNVEV (reference sequence). The CDR3 is made up of 17 amino acids. Whole-study results and caveats: AZD1222 recipients seropositive at baseline numbered only six or seven.

The sequence was collected from an adult in good health. V gene TRBV27 combines with J gene TRBJ2-3; 12 bases line up with TRBD2. The sequencing used peripheral blood, collected on day 0 of AZD1222 vaccination. The CDR3: CASSLYLAGGTTDTQYF. DNA of the CDR3: TGTGCCAGCAGTTTATACCTAGCGGGGGGGACCACAGATACGCAGTATTTT.